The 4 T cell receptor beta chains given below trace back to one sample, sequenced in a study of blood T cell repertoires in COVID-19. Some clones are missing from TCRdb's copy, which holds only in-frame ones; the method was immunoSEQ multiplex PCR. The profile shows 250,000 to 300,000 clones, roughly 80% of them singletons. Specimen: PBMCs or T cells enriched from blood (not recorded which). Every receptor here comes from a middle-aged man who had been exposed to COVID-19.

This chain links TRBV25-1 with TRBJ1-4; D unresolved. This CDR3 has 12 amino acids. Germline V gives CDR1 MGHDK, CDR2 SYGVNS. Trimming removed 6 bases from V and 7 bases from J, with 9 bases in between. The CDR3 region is CASRSVAEKLFF. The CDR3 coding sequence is TGTGCCAGCAGATCGGTTGCTGAAAAACTGTTTTTT. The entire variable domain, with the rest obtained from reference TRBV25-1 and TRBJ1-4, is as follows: EADIYQTPRYLVIGTGKKITLECSQTMGHDKMYWYQQDPGMELHLIHYSYGVNSTEKGDLSSESTVSRIRTEHFPLTLESARPSHTSQYLCASRSVAEKLFFGSGTQLSVL.

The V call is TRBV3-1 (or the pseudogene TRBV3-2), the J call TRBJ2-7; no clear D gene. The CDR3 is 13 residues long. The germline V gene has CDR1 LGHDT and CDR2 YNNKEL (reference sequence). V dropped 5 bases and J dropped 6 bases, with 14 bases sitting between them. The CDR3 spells CASSARGSSEQYF. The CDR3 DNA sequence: TGTGCCAGCAGCGCCCGAGGAAGTAGCGAGCAGTACTTC.

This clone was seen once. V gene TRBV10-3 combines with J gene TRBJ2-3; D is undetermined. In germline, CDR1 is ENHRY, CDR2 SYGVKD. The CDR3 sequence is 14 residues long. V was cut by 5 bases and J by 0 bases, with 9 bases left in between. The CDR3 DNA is TGTGCCATCAGTAACACCGCTAGCACAGATACGCAGTATTTT. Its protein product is CAISNTASTDTQYF.

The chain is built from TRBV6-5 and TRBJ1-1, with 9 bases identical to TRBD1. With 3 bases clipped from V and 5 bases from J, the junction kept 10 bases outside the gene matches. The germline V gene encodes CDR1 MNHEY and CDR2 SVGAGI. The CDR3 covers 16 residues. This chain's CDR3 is CASSYRQGEGETEAFF. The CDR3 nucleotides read TGTGCCAGCAGTTATAGACAGGGGGAAGGGGAGACTGAAGCTTTCTTT.